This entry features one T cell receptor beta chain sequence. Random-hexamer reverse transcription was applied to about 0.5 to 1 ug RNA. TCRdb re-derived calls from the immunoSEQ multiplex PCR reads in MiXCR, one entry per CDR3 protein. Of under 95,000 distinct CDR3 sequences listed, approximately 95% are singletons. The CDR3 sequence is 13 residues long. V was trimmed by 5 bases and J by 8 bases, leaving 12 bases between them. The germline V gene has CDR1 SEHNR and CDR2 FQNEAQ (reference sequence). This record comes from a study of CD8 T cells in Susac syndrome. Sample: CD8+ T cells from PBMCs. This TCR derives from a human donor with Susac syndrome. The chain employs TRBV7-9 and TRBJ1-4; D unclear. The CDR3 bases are TGTGCCAGCAGCCTCGGAAGCTCAGAAAAACTGTTTTTT. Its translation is CASSLGSSEKLFF.